Listed below are T cell receptor beta chains from one sample, sequenced in a study of shared clonotypes between healthy human individuals. Sequenced by immunoSEQ multiplex PCR; TCRdb stores in-frame clones only, minus some. The repertoire has roughly 2,500,000 clones, over 85% of them found once; the top ten carry 0.35% to 0.45%. Input material: naive CD4+ T cells from PBMCs. The receptors here all came from a man in his late teens or twenties in good health. Some clones in this sample may be carry-over from other donors' samples. Both conserved end residues are part of each CDR3. The order of the fields is D gene, J gene, V gene, clone size, CDR3 DNA, CDR3 protein. The D gene is left open where the match is weak. Size values are once, few and many counts, or a class for expanded clones, and some rows have none.

d_call: TRBD2; j_call: TRBJ2-3; v_call: TRBV15; clone_size: -; cdr3_nt: TGTGCCACCAGCAGAGATTGGGCTAGCGGGATAGTCGCAGATACGCAGTATTTT; cdr3_aa: CATSRDWASGIVADTQYF
d_call: -; j_call: TRBJ1-2; v_call: TRBV7-2; clone_size: -; cdr3_nt: TGTGCCAGCAGCTCGTTAGTGGGGGGGCGCGGAGGCTACACCTTC; cdr3_aa: CASSSLVGGRGGYTF
d_call: TRBD1; j_call: TRBJ1-1; v_call: TRBV27; clone_size: -; cdr3_nt: TGTGCCAGCTCCCAGCTCGAACACAGGGGGGCTGAAGCTTTCTTT; cdr3_aa: CASSQLEHRGAEAFF
d_call: -; j_call: TRBJ1-5; v_call: TRBV7-6; clone_size: few; cdr3_nt: TGTGCCAGCAGCTCAAATAGCAATCAGCCCCAGCATTTT; cdr3_aa: CASSSNSNQPQHF
d_call: -; j_call: TRBJ2-2; v_call: TRBV6-6; clone_size: -; cdr3_nt: TGTGCCAGCAGTTACTCTGGGGGCTTCACCGGGGAGCTGTTTTTT; cdr3_aa: CASSYSGGFTGELFF
d_call: -; j_call: TRBJ2-3; v_call: TRBV15; clone_size: -; cdr3_nt: TGTGCCACCAGCTCCCCGGGCAGCTTAAGGTTAGATACGCAGTATTTT; cdr3_aa: CATSSPGSLRLDTQYF
d_call: TRBD1; j_call: TRBJ2-7; v_call: TRBV11-2; clone_size: -; cdr3_nt: TGTGCCAGCAGCCCCCTTAGGGACAGTAACCTCTGGAGGTCCTACGAGCAGTACTTC; cdr3_aa: CASSPLRDSNLWRSYEQYF
d_call: -; j_call: TRBJ2-6; v_call: TRBV5-1; clone_size: -; cdr3_nt: TGCGCCAGCAGCTACAAACAGGGTAGCGGGGCCAACGTCCTGACTTTC; cdr3_aa: CASSYKQGSGANVLTF
d_call: -; j_call: TRBJ1-3; v_call: TRBV7-3; clone_size: -; cdr3_nt: TGTGCCAGCAGCTTAAACCCCCCGGGGGCGGCTGGAAACACCATATATTTT; cdr3_aa: CASSLNPPGAAGNTIYF
d_call: -; j_call: TRBJ2-2; v_call: TRBV7-9; clone_size: -; cdr3_nt: TGTGCCAGCAGCTTTCAGCAGGCCTGGAACACCGGGGAGCTGTTTTTT; cdr3_aa: CASSFQQAWNTGELFF
d_call: -; j_call: TRBJ1-2; v_call: TRBV2; clone_size: once; cdr3_nt: TGTGCCAGCGCCCTCGGAGGGGCCGCCAGGCTGGATGGCTACACCTTC; cdr3_aa: CASALGGAARLDGYTF
d_call: TRBD2; j_call: TRBJ2-1; v_call: TRBV12-5; clone_size: -; cdr3_nt: TGTGCTAGTGGCCGACTAGCGGGAGCTCGGTTCTTC; cdr3_aa: CASGRLAGARFF
d_call: -; j_call: TRBJ2-6; v_call: TRBV4-2; clone_size: -; cdr3_nt: TGTGCCAGCAGCCAAGAAGCTGGCCGGGCCAACGTCCTGACTTTC; cdr3_aa: CASSQEAGRANVLTF